This passage covers 21 T cell receptor beta chains from one sample sequenced in a study of T cell responses to AZD1222 COVID-19 vaccine. Sequencing used immunoSEQ multiplex PCR; TCRdb keeps in-frame clones, though not all of them. The sample contains 150,000 to 180,000 clones, about 87% of which appear only once. Sequences were derived from peripheral blood, sampled on day 0 of AZD1222 vaccination. These receptors were collected from an adult in good health.

The chain combines TRBV3-1 (or the pseudogene TRBV3-2) with TRBJ1-2, with D perhaps matching TRBD1 (5 bases). Germline V gives CDR1 LGHDT, CDR2 YNNKEL (reference sequence). The CDR3 runs 14 residues. The V and J ends lost 4 bases and 8 bases respectively, with 17 bases between them. The CDR3 loop is CASSRIDRHGGYTF. CDR3 in DNA: TGTGCCAGCAGCCGGATTGACAGACACGGCGGCTACACCTTC.

The chain uses TRBV5-4 and TRBJ1-5; D is possibly TRBD1 (6 bases). Trimming took off 4 bases at V and 4 bases at J, with 21 bases between the two ends. The CDR3 extends over 17 amino acids. CDR1 is SGHNT, CDR2 YYREEE, per germline (reference sequence). CDR3 loop: CASSMGNGQFINQPQHF. CDR3 bases: TGTGCCAGCAGCATGGGCAACGGACAGTTCATTAATCAGCCCCAGCATTTT.

The genes are TRBV28 and TRBJ1-3; 10 nucleotides line up with TRBD1. CDR1 is MDHEN and CDR2 is SYDVKM in the germline V gene. The CDR3 extends over 17 amino acids. V gave up 2 bases and J gave up 0 bases; unmatched junction bases: 4. In DNA, the CDR3 is TGTGCCAGCAGTTTACCGGGACAGGGGAGCTCTGGAAACACCATATATTTT. It is translated as CASSLPGQGSSGNTIYF.

This clone was seen once. The V gene is TRBV5-4, the J gene TRBJ2-5; 13 nucleotides match TRBD2. The CDR3 length is 16 residues. Per the germline V gene, CDR1 is SGHNT and CDR2 is YYREEE (reference sequence). V lost 4 bases, J lost 5 bases, and 8 bases stayed unmatched. DNA for the CDR3: TGTGCCAGCAGCCGTCCGACTAGCGGGGGGCAGGAGACCCAGTACTTC. As protein: CASSRPTSGGQETQYF.

The chain employs TRBV28 and TRBJ2-2; 7 nucleotides align to TRBD1. Germline V gives CDR1 MDHEN, CDR2 SYDVKM. This CDR3 contains 16 residues. Unmatched junction bases numbered 11, after V lost 5 bases and J lost 5 bases. The CDR3 DNA sequence: TGTGCCAGCAGTGTTTTGACAGGGTCGGGGACCGGGGAGCTGTTTTTT. Residues: CASSVLTGSGTGELFF.

V and J are TRBV28 and TRBJ1-6, with TRBD1 matching over 8 bases. The V and J ends lost 7 bases and 9 bases, in that order; junction bases with no gene match: 8. Per germline, CDR1 MDHEN and CDR2 SYDVKM. This CDR3 comprises 14 residues. The chain's CDR3 is CASNSGQGGSPLHF. CDR3 nucleotide sequence: TGTGCCAGCAACTCCGGACAGGGAGGTTCACCCCTCCACTTT.

The CDR3 DNA follows: TGTGCCAGCAGCGGATCGCTACACAGGGCTGCGACTGGCTACACCTTC. It encodes CASSGSLHRAATGYTF. This chain uses TRBV5-4 with TRBJ1-2; a weak D match, TRBD1 (6 bases). Germline assignment: CDR1 SGHNT and CDR2 YYREEE (reference sequence). The CDR3 is 16 residues long. The V gene lost 4 bases and the J gene lost 7 bases, with 23 bases spanning the gap.

V is TRBV7-2 and J is TRBJ2-7, with a weak D call TRBD2 (5 bases). Germline CDR1 and CDR2: SGHTA and FQGNSA. V lost 5 bases and J 4 bases, leaving 18 bases between the germline ends. This CDR3 spans 15 amino acids. CDR3 in amino acids: CASSPVGPSGYEQYF. In nucleotides, the CDR3 is TGTGCCAGCAGCCCTGTGGGCCCTTCGGGATACGAGCAGTACTTC.

The CDR3 region is CASSIGAADTQYF. The CDR3 nucleotides are TGTGCCAGTAGTATCGGGGCGGCAGATACGCAGTATTTT. The chain joins TRBV19 to TRBJ2-3, with D perhaps being TRBD1 or TRBD2 (5 bases each). The CDR3 totals 13 residues. The V gene lost 3 bases and the J gene lost 4 bases, with 8 bases spanning the gap. Germline loops: CDR1 LNHDA, CDR2 SQIVND (reference sequence). The whole variable domain, remainder taken from reference TRBV19 and TRBJ2-3, is DGGITQSPKYLFRKEGQNVTLSCEQNLNHDAMYWYRQDPGQGLRLIYYSQIVNDFQKGDIAEGYSVSREKKESFPLTVTSAQKNPTAFYLCASSIGAADTQYFGPGTRLTVL.

This chain connects TRBV6-5 to TRBJ1-2; TRBD1 aligns across 8 bases. With V trimmed by 5 bases and J by 8 bases, 13 bases remained unmatched. Germline CDR1 and CDR2: MNHEY and SVGAGI. The CDR3 runs to 15 residues. The DNA for the CDR3 is TGTGCCAGCAGTCCCCCCCCAGGACAGGGACGCGGCTACACCTTC. Its translation: CASSPPPGQGRGYTF.

The chain recombines TRBV5-4 with TRBJ1-4; 7 nucleotides agree with TRBD1. The CDR3 spans 14 residues. CDR1 SGHNT and CDR2 YYREEE come from the germline V gene (reference sequence). Trimming cost V 5 bases and J 3 bases; bases outside gene matches: 4. The CDR3, as DNA: TGTGCCAGCAGTATGGGACAGCCTAATGAAAAACTGTTTTTT. Translated: CASSMGQPNEKLFF.

The V call is TRBV12-3 or TRBV12-4, the J call TRBJ1-4; D not certain. This CDR3 is built from 12 residues. V was pared by 6 bases and J by 12 bases, with 14 bases between. CDR3 sequence reads: CASRWEGGELFF. In nucleotides, the CDR3 is TGTGCCAGCAGATGGGAGGGTGGAGAACTGTTTTTT.

The V gene is TRBV6-5, the J gene TRBJ1-1; TRBD1 aligns across 7 bases. The V gene end was trimmed by 7 bases and the J gene end by 11 bases; junction bases not matched to a gene: 7. Germline-derived CDR1 and CDR2 are MNHEY and SVGAGI. The CDR3 length is 11 residues. Here the CDR3 reads CASILQGEAFF. For the CDR3, the DNA is TGTGCCAGCATACTCCAGGGGGAGGCTTTCTTT.

The chain has TRBV18 and TRBJ1-5; tentative D call: TRBD1 (5 bases). The CDR3 spans 15 residues. Trimming took off 2 bases at V and 4 bases at J, with 12 bases between the two ends. The V gene's germline CDR1 is KGHSH and CDR2 LQKENI. The CDR3 sequence is CASSPSRVENQPQHF. In nucleotides, the CDR3 is TGTGCCAGCTCACCAAGCAGGGTAGAAAATCAGCCCCAGCATTTT.

The chain uses TRBV27 and TRBJ2-7; TRBD2 agrees at 9 bases. This CDR3 is built from 15 residues. Trimming removed 2 bases from V and 0 bases from J; junction bases left unmatched: 2. Germline lookup yields CDR1 MNHEY and CDR2 SMNVEV (reference sequence). In nucleotides, the CDR3 is TGTGCCAGCAGTTTACAACTAGCGGGCTCCTACGAGCAGTACTTC. It yields the protein CASSLQLAGSYEQYF.

This clone was observed a handful of times. The chain carries TRBV7-2 and TRBJ1-3, with TRBD1 matching over 8 bases. CDR1 and CDR2 (germline): SGHTA, FQGNSA. With V trimmed by 2 bases and J by 4 bases, 4 bases remained unmatched. The CDR3 runs 15 residues. For the CDR3, the DNA is TGTGCCAGCAGCTTATTGACAGGGGTCGGAAACACCATATATTTT. Translation gives CASSLLTGVGNTIYF.

V is TRBV12-3 or TRBV12-4 and J is TRBJ2-7; D gene ambiguous. The length of the CDR3 is 12 residues. Trimming removed 2 bases at V and 6 bases at J, with 8 bases between. The CDR3 nucleotides read TGTGCCAGCAGTTTATCCCTCTCCGAGCAGTACTTC. It specifies CASSLSLSEQYF.

The rearrangement links TRBV5-8 to TRBJ1-5; 8 bases line up with TRBD1. With 5 bases clipped from V and 6 bases from J, the junction kept 7 bases outside the gene matches. The CDR3 runs 14 residues. The germline V gene encodes CDR1 SGHTS and CDR2 YDEGEE. The CDR3 protein is CASRTQGASQPQHF. The DNA for the CDR3 is TGTGCCAGCAGAACCCAGGGGGCCAGTCAGCCCCAGCATTTT. Looking up the rest from reference TRBV5-8 and TRBJ1-5 gives the full variable domain: EAGVTQSPTHLIKTRGQQATLRCSPISGHTSVYWYQQALGLGLQFLLWYDEGEERNRGNFPPRFSGRQFPNYSSELNVNALELEDSALYLCASRTQGASQPQHFGDGTRLSIL.

This chain uses TRBV7-9 with TRBJ1-6, with TRBD1 as a possible D gene (6 bases). Germline V gives CDR1 SEHNR, CDR2 FQNEAQ (reference sequence). The V gene lost 4 bases and the J gene lost 7 bases, with 8 bases spanning the gap. CDR3 length: 13 residues. CDR3 region: CASSSTGNSPLHF. In nucleotides, the CDR3 is TGTGCCAGCAGCTCGACAGGAAATTCACCCCTCCACTTT.

This chain joins TRBV12-3 or TRBV12-4 and TRBJ2-1; D gene uncertain. Trimming took 3 bases from V and 7 from J, leaving 10 bases between them. CDR3 length: 13 residues. The CDR3 nucleotides are TGTGCCAGCAGTTTTCGTAAGATGAATGAGCAGTTCTTC. It encodes CASSFRKMNEQFF.

V usage is TRBV6-6 and J usage is TRBJ2-7, with TRBD2 as a possible D gene (5 bases). The CDR3 has 13 residues. The V end lost 5 bases, the J end lost 3 bases, and 11 bases lay between the germline ends. Germline V gene lookup returns CDR1 MNHNY and CDR2 SVGAGI (reference sequence). For the CDR3, the DNA is TGTGCCAGCAGTGCCGGGATAAACTACGAGCAGTACTTC. Its protein product is CASSAGINYEQYF.